This T cell receptor beta chain was retrieved from a study of beta chain features in type 1 diabetes. Per germline, CDR1 MNHEY and CDR2 SMNVEV (reference sequence). V was pared by 4 bases and J by 4 bases, with 17 bases between. The CDR3 contains 15 residues. Sequencing targeted expressed TCRB transcripts, as all isolated RNA had been reverse transcribed. Sequencing used immunoSEQ multiplex PCR; TCRdb keeps in-frame clones, though not all of them. The sample shows 330,000 or so clones, 20% of them seen only once. The chain has TRBV27 and TRBJ2-7; D remains ambiguous. This clonotype originated in a young woman in good health. Sequenced sample: naive CD4+ T cells from blood. For the CDR3, the DNA is TGTGCCAGCAGTTCCTTTCCGACGGAGAGTTACGAGCAGTACTTC. Its protein product is CASSSFPTESYEQYF.